This TCR beta chain was sequenced in a study of prognosis after radiotherapy for stage I lung cancer. Study at large: Some 13 of the patients were found to have newly diagnosed primary stage I lung tumors, and several were living with oligometastatic NSCLC after surgical resection of the primary tumor. Radiotherapy was SBRT in 3 to 5 fractions with a biologically effective dose of at least 100 Gy.

This clonotype occurred many times. The V end lost 2 bases, the J end lost 6 bases, and 11 bases lay between the germline ends. The CDR3 sequence is 13 residues long. Germline V gene data show CDR1 as SGDLS and CDR2 as YYNGEE. With two-round multiplex PCR, TCR beta CDR3 sequences were amplified from genomic DNA. During first-round PCR, primers specific to each TRBV and TRBJ gene were used. TCRdb redid the calling of the multiplex PCR reads with MiXCR, one entry per CDR3 protein. The sample consists of fewer than 30,000 distinct CDR3 sequences, around 46% of them appearing once. The V call is TRBV9, the J call TRBJ1-1; no reliable D call. This specimen was PBMCs, taken before or after stereotactic body radiation therapy (not recorded which). The source is a donor at least 50 years old with non-small cell lung cancer. The CDR3 nucleotides read TGTGCCAGCAGCGTCCGAATTGGGGCTGAAGCTTTCTTT. This translates into CASSVRIGAEAFF.